One sample yielded the 27 T cell receptor beta chains listed below, sequenced in a study of blood T cells in healthy people across ages. Using a J-beta primer mix together with a sample-barcoded 5' primer, a second PCR was run for about 7 to 12 cycles. TCRdb recomputed calls from the 5' RACE reads with MiXCR, one row per CDR3 protein. This table holds hundreds of thousands of distinct CDR3 sequences, roughly 25% found once. These data also formed part of another study, on T cells of mothers and their children.

The material sequenced was blood. These receptors were taken from a boy younger than 18 in good health.

The chain has TRBV20-1 and TRBJ2-3; 11 nucleotides align to TRBD1. The junction had 2 bases not matched to a gene; V was cut back by 1 base and J by 2 bases. The CDR3 extends over 15 amino acids. The germline V gene encodes CDR1 DFQATT and CDR2 SNEGSKA (reference sequence). In DNA form, the CDR3 reads TGCAGTGCTAGAGGGACAGGGGGCGACACAGATACGCAGTATTTT. This translates into CSARGTGGDTDTQYF.

In its sample, this clonotype was seen a few times. This chain joins TRBV7-6 and TRBJ2-1, with TRBD2 matching over 10 bases. Germline trimming cut 5 bases from V and 4 bases from J; bases unmatched to any gene: 5. The germline V gene encodes CDR1 SGHVS and CDR2 FNYEAQ. The CDR3 contains 15 residues. The CDR3, as DNA: TGTGCCAGCAGCGCCACTAGCGGGGTTTACAATGAGCAGTTCTTC. Its translation: CASSATSGVYNEQFF.

The chain couples TRBV5-1 to TRBJ2-3; D gene ambiguous. The CDR3 extends over 15 amino acids. V dropped 1 base and J dropped 5 bases, with 14 bases sitting between them. Germline V lookup: CDR1 SGHRS, CDR2 YFSETQ. CDR3 coding DNA: TGCGCCAGCAGCTTGCCGCAGGTCGCTAGAGATACGCAGTATTTT. It codes for CASSLPQVARDTQYF.

The CDR3 is CASSGSIPGELFF. In DNA, the CDR3 is TGTGCCAGCAGCGGGAGTATTCCCGGGGAGCTGTTTTTT. The chain recombines TRBV9 with TRBJ2-2; D gene unclear. Germline V gene data show CDR1 as SGDLS and CDR2 as YYNGEE. V was trimmed by 3 bases and J by 6 bases, leaving 9 bases between them. The CDR3 runs to 13 residues.

This clonotype was seen a handful of times. The V and J genes are TRBV24-1 and TRBJ2-5; a possible D gene is TRBD2 (6 bases). V dropped 3 bases and J dropped 5 bases, with 18 bases sitting between them. Germline V gene data show CDR1 as KGHDR and CDR2 as SFDVKD. The length of the CDR3 is 16 residues. This CDR3 is CATSDEGTPLGETQYF. DNA for the CDR3: TGTGCCACCAGTGATGAGGGGACTCCCCTGGGGGAGACCCAGTACTTC.

This clonotype showed up just a few times. The chain recombines TRBV4-3 with TRBJ2-5; TRBD1 might be the D (7 bases). The DNA matches TRBJ2-1 better at its end, which makes the J call doubtful. Germline V gene sequence: CDR1 LGHNA, CDR2 YSLEER. CDR3 length: 15 amino acids. This CDR3 is CASSDGGQTYNEQFF. The CDR3 DNA follows: TGCGCCAGCAGCGACGGGGGACAGACTTACAATGAGCAGTTCTTC.

The V call is TRBV20-1, the J call TRBJ2-7, with 9 bases identical to TRBD1. Per the germline V gene, CDR1 is DFQATT and CDR2 is SNEGSKA (reference sequence). V gave up 6 bases and J gave up 0 bases; unmatched junction bases: 6. The CDR3 covers 14 residues. CDR3 loop: CSAESGQGSYEQYF. CDR3 nucleotides: TGCAGTGCGGAATCGGGACAGGGCTCCTACGAGCAGTACTTC.

This clonotype was seen only a few times. J is TRBJ2-5 and V is TRBV7-2; weak D call: TRBD2 (7 bases). The assigned J gene may be wrong: the sequence end matches TRBJ2-1 better. The CDR3 covers 15 residues. From germline, CDR1 is SGHTA and CDR2 FQGNSA. CDR3 DNA sequence: TGTGCCAGCAGCTTAGCGGGGGGGCTCACCAATGAGCAGTTCTTC. It specifies CASSLAGGLTNEQFF.

This clonotype was counted at least ten times. V is TRBV6-1 and J is TRBJ2-5; maybe TRBD1 (5 bases). CDR3 length: 13 amino acids. From germline, CDR1 is MNHNS and CDR2 SASEGT. V was shortened by 3 bases and J by 0 bases, with 5 bases between the two germline ends. The CDR3 DNA reads TGTGCCAGCAGTGAGGGGCACCAAGAGACCCAGTACTTC. Protein: CASSEGHQETQYF.

The chain is built from TRBV20-1 and TRBJ2-5, with 15 bases identical to TRBD2. The tail of the sequence fits TRBJ2-7 better, so the J call may be wrong. The germline CDR1 and CDR2 sequences are DFQATT and SNEGSKA (reference sequence). There are 16 residues in the CDR3. The CDR3 sequence is CSATAWTSGGAYEQYF. The CDR3 region has the DNA TGCAGTGCGACCGCTTGGACTAGCGGGGGGGCCTACGAGCAGTACTTC.

This clonotype came up a few times. The chain's CDR3 is CASSQDAGYSPLHF. The DNA of the CDR3 is TGCGCCAGCAGCCAAGATGCGGGTTATTCACCCCTCCACTTT. The chain combines TRBV4-1 with TRBJ1-6; no reliable D call. The V gene lost 0 bases and the J gene lost 8 bases, with 8 bases spanning the gap. The germline V gene encodes CDR1 MGHRA and CDR2 YSYEKL. CDR3 length equals 14 residues.

This clonotype occurred a few times. The chain recombines TRBV6-5 with TRBJ2-1; D remains unclear. The J call may be wrong; the DNA end is better matched by TRBJ2-5. CDR1 is MNHEY, CDR2 SVGAGI, per germline. The CDR3 covers 13 residues. CDR3 nucleotides: TGTGCCAGCAGTTGGTCTATCCAAGAGACCCAGTACTTC. It encodes CASSWSIQETQYF.

V is TRBV5-1 and J is TRBJ2-5; tentative D call: TRBD2 (5 bases). TRBJ2-1 explains the end of the DNA better; the J call may be wrong. Germline CDR1 and CDR2: SGHRS and YFSETQ. This CDR3 has 14 residues. The DNA of the CDR3 is TGCGCCAGCAGATCCGGAGGCTCCTACAATGAGCAGTTCTTC. This codes for CASRSGGSYNEQFF.

The V call is TRBV11-2, the J call TRBJ2-6; D uncertain. Germline lookup yields CDR1 SGHAT and CDR2 FQNNGV. The CDR3 is made up of 20 amino acids. V lost 5 bases to trimming and J lost 0 bases, with 23 bases between them. The CDR3 DNA sequence: TGTGCCAGCAGCCTATGGTACACCGGAAACGTTTTCTCTGGGGCCAACGTCCTGACTTTC. Encoded protein: CASSLWYTGNVFSGANVLTF.

This clonotype came up a few times. This sequence joins TRBV14 and TRBJ1-2; D might be TRBD1 (5 bases). Trimming took 3 bases from V and 4 from J, leaving 18 bases between them. Germline CDR1 and CDR2: SGHDN and FVKESK. The CDR3 is 16 amino acids. CDR3 in DNA: TGTGCCAGCAGCCACCCCCGTTGGGGCGGTGGCTATGGCTACACCTTC. Translation: CASSHPRWGGGYGYTF.

V is TRBV12-3 or TRBV12-4 and J is TRBJ2-5; D gene uncertain. Trimming took off 6 bases at V and 6 bases at J, with 17 bases between the two ends. CDR3 length: 14 amino acids. CDR3 coding DNA: TGTGCCAGCAGGGAATTAGATTACTTTCAGACCCAGTACTTC. It encodes CASRELDYFQTQYF.

The gene calls are TRBV28 and TRBJ2-5; D possibly corresponds to TRBD2 (6 bases). The J call may be incorrect, as the DNA end agrees better with TRBJ2-1. This CDR3 is built from 14 residues. Germline V gene sequence: CDR1 MDHEN, CDR2 SYDVKM. CDR3 DNA: TGTGCCAGCAGTTTTAGTCGGGAGTGGAATGAGCAGTTCTTC. Encoded protein: CASSFSREWNEQFF.

This chain joins TRBV7-2 and TRBJ1-1; possibly TRBD1 for D (5 bases). The CDR3 covers 13 residues. Germline values: CDR1 SGHTA, CDR2 FQGNSA. The V and J ends lost 6 bases and 5 bases respectively, with 13 bases between them. CDR3: CASRSQGETEAFF. The CDR3 region has the DNA TGTGCCAGCAGATCCCAGGGAGAAACTGAAGCTTTCTTT.

This clonotype was seen a few times. The chain couples TRBV7-8 to TRBJ2-1; TRBD1 matches at 7 bases. Unmatched junction bases numbered 5, after V lost 3 bases and J lost 6 bases. CDR3 size: 14 residues. Germline assignment: CDR1 SGHVS and CDR2 FQNEAQ. CDR3 sequence (DNA): TGTGCCAGCAGCTTTTTACAGGGGCCCAATGAGCAGTTCTTC. Translation: CASSFLQGPNEQFF.

This rearrangement joins TRBV5-1 to TRBJ2-7; 9 bases map to TRBD1. Germline V gives CDR1 SGHRS, CDR2 YFSETQ. The CDR3 is 14 amino acids. Trimming took 4 bases from V and 6 from J; bases not matched to a gene: 8. DNA of the CDR3: TGCGCCAGCAGCCCACGGGACAGGGCTGCCGAGCAGTACTTC. As protein: CASSPRDRAAEQYF.

This chain links TRBV6-6 with TRBJ2-5; no firm D call. V was shortened by 8 bases and J by 4 bases, with 17 bases between the two germline ends. This CDR3 has 14 residues. CDR1 and CDR2 (germline): MNHNY, SVGAGI (reference sequence). In DNA form, the CDR3 reads TGTGCCAGCTATCCCTACCAGATGGGAGAGACCCAGTACTTC. It translates to CASYPYQMGETQYF.

The chain employs TRBV20-1 and TRBJ1-1; no definite D call. The CDR3 extends over 11 amino acids. CDR1 and CDR2 from the germline V gene are DFQATT and SNEGSKA (reference sequence). Between the trimmed V and J ends, which lost 3 bases and 5 bases, there was a span of 7 bases. CDR3 loop: CSASVTTEAFF. In DNA, the CDR3 is TGCAGTGCTAGTGTAACTACTGAAGCTTTCTTT.

This clonotype was seen repeatedly, ten times or more. This chain uses TRBV29-1 with TRBJ2-1, with TRBD2 matching over 14 bases. CDR1 is SQVTM, CDR2 ANQGSEA, per germline. The V and J ends lost 6 bases and 7 bases, in that order; junction bases with no gene match: 8. This CDR3 spans 15 amino acids. CDR3 nucleotides: TGCAGCGTGGGACCGGGACTAGCGGGAGTGAATGAGCAGTTCTTC. Translating gives CSVGPGLAGVNEQFF.

This clonotype was picked up a small number of times. J is TRBJ1-1 and V is TRBV3-1; D remains ambiguous. The CDR3 extends over 14 amino acids. The germline gives CDR1 LGHDT, CDR2 YNNKEL (reference sequence). V dropped 6 bases and J dropped 1 base, with 12 bases sitting between them. In DNA, the CDR3 is TGTGCCAGCAGTTTCGGGCGGCGGAACACTGAAGCTTTCTTT. It encodes CASSFGRRNTEAFF.

The V gene is TRBV7-9, the J gene TRBJ2-7; 7 positions agree with TRBD1. In germline, CDR1 is SEHNR, CDR2 FQNEAQ (reference sequence). V lost 5 bases, J lost 2 bases, and 3 bases stayed unmatched. This CDR3 contains 13 residues. This CDR3 is CASSTTGAYEQYF. Written as DNA, the CDR3 is TGTGCCAGCAGCACCACAGGGGCCTACGAGCAGTACTTC.

This rearrangement joins TRBV21-1 to TRBJ2-4. TRBV21-1 is assigned pseudogene status. This CDR3 region has 14 residues. DNA for the CDR3: TGTGCCAGCAGCAAAGGGTTAGCCAAAAACATTCAGTACTTC. Its protein product is CASSKGLAKNIQYF.

This sequence joins TRBV29-1 and TRBJ1-1, with D hard to call. The germline V gene has CDR1 SQVTM and CDR2 ANQGSEA. V gave up 3 bases and J gave up 1 base, with 6 bases separating them. CDR3 length: 12 residues. Here the CDR3 DNA reads TGCAGCGTTGACGGGTGGAACACTGAAGCTTTCTTT. Translating gives CSVDGWNTEAFF.